The sequence of this T cell receptor beta chain was determined in a study of T cells after yellow fever vaccination. Study-level information: Those fractions that held only low numbers of cells were prepared using the SMART-Seq v4 Ultra Low Input RNA kit.

The CDR3 totals 15 residues. V lost 5 bases to trimming and J lost 5 bases; unmatched junction nucleotides: 10. From germline, CDR1 is SGHTA and CDR2 FQGNSA. TCRdb re-called the 5' RACE reads with MiXCR, one entry per CDR3 protein. The sample gives about 500,000 distinct CDR3 sequences, less than 20% of which show up once; 15% to 20% is in the top ten. The sequence was collected from a man between 18 and 29 years old who received the YFV17D yellow fever vaccine. The sample here was PBMCs, taken 5 days after the first yellow fever vaccination. The chain employs TRBV7-2 and TRBJ2-5, with 8 bases aligning to TRBD1. The CDR3 coding sequence is TGTGCCAGCAGCGCCCCGGACAGGGCGGGGGAGACCCAGTACTTC. Its translation is CASSAPDRAGETQYF. Drawing the rest from reference TRBV7-2 and TRBJ2-5, the complete variable domain is GAGVSQSPSNKVTEKGKDVELRCDPISGHTALYWYRQSLGQGLEFLIYFQGNSAPDKSGLPSDRFSAERTGGSVSTLTIQRTQQEDSAVYLCASSAPDRAGETQYFGPGTRLLVL.